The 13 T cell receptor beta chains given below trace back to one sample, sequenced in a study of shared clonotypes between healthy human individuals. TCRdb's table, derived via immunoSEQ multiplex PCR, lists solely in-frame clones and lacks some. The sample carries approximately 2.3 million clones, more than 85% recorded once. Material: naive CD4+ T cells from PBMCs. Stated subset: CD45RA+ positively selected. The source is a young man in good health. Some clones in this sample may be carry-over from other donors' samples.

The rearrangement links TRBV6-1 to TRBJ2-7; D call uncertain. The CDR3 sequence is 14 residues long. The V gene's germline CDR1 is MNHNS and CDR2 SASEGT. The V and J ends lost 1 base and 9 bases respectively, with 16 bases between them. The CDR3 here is CASSEEAEQVWQYF. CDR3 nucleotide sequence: TGTGCCAGCAGTGAAGAAGCCGAGCAGGTTTGGCAGTACTTC.

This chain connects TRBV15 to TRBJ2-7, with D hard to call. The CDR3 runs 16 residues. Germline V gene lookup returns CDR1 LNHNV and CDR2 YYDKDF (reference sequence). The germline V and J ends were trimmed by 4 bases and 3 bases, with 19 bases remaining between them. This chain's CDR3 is CATSNRVGRSYYEQYF. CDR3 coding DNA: TGTGCCACCAGCAATCGAGTTGGACGGAGTTACTACGAGCAGTACTTC.

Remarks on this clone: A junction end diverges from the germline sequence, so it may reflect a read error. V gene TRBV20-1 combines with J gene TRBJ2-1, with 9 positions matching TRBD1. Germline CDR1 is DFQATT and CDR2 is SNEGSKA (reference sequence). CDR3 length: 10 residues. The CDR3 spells CSASRDREVF. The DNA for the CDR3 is TGCAGTGCTTCCCGGGACAGGGAGGTCTTC.

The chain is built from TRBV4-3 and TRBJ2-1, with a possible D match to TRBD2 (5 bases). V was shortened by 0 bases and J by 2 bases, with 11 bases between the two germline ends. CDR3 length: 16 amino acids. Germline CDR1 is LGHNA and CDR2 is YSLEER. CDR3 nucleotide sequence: TGCGCCAGCAGCCAAGAAGGTGGGAGCGCCTACAATGAGCAGTTCTTC. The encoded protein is CASSQEGGSAYNEQFF.

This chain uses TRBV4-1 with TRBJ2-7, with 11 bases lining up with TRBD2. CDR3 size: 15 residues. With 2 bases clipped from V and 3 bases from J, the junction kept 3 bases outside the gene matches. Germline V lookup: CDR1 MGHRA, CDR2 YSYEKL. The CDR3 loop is CASSQPTSGNYEQYF. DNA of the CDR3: TGCGCCAGCAGCCAACCGACTAGCGGGAACTACGAGCAGTACTTC.

CDR3 in amino acids: CASSPAGTLSYEQYF. CDR3 DNA sequence: TGCGCCAGCAGCCCAGCCGGGACTCTCTCCTACGAGCAGTACTTC. The V call is TRBV4-1, the J call TRBJ2-7; D is perhaps TRBD2 (6 bases). The V end was cut by 4 bases, the J end by 0 bases, with 13 bases between. Germline V gives CDR1 MGHRA, CDR2 YSYEKL. CDR3 size: 15 residues.

CDR3 region: CASTQGGTSGSHEQYF. In nucleotides, the CDR3 is TGTGCCAGCACCCAGGGGGGGACTAGCGGGAGCCACGAGCAGTACTTC. The V call is TRBV28, the J call TRBJ2-7; 14 positions match TRBD2. The CDR3 spans 16 residues. V shed 7 bases, J shed 5 bases, and the junction held 10 bases outside the gene matches. In germline, CDR1 is MDHEN, CDR2 SYDVKM.

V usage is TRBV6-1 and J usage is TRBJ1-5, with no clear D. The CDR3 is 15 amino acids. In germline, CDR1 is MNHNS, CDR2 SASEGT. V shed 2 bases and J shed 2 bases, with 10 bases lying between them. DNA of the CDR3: TGTGCCAGCAGTGAATACCAGGCAGGCAATCAGCCCCAGCATTTT. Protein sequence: CASSEYQAGNQPQHF.

In nucleotides, the CDR3 is TGTGCCAGCAGCAACGGACAGGTCCCCTATGGCTACACCTTC. This gives the protein CASSNGQVPYGYTF. The chain carries TRBV11-1 and TRBJ1-2; 7 nucleotides match TRBD1. V dropped 5 bases and J dropped 4; count of bases not matched to a gene: 7. Germline values: CDR1 SGHAT, CDR2 FQDESV (reference sequence). The length of the CDR3 is 14 residues.

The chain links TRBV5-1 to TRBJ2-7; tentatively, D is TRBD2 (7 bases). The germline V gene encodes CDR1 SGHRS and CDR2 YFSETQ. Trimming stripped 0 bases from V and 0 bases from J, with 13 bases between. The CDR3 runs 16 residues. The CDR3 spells CASSLGFGGPSYEQYF. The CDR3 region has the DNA TGCGCCAGCAGCTTGGGATTCGGGGGGCCCTCCTACGAGCAGTACTTC. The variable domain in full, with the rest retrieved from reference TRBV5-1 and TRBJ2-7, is KAGVTQTPRYLIKTRGQQVTLSCSPISGHRSVSWYQQTPGQGLQFLFEYFSETQRNKGNFPGRFSGRQFSNSRSEMNVSTLELGDSALYLCASSLGFGGPSYEQYFGPGTRLTVT.

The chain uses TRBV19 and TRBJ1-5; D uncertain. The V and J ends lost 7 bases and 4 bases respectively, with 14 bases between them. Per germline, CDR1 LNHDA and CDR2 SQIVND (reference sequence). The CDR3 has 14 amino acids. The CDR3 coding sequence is TGTGCCAGTAACGGACCCACTCGGAATCAGCCCCAGCATTTT. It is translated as CASNGPTRNQPQHF.

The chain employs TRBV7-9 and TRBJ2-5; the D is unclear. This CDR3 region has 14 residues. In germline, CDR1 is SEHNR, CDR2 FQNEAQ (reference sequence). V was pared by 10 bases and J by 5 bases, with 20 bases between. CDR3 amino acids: CATNTLGGGETQYF. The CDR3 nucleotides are TGTGCCACCAACACCCTCGGCGGTGGGGAGACCCAGTACTTC. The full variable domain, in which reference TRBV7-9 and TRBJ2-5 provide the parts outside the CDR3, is DTGVSQNPRHKITKRGQNVTFRCDPISEHNRLYWYRQTLGQGPEFLTYFQNEAQLEKSRLLSDRFSAERPKGSFSTLEIQRTEQGDSAMYLCATNTLGGGETQYFGPGTRLLVL.

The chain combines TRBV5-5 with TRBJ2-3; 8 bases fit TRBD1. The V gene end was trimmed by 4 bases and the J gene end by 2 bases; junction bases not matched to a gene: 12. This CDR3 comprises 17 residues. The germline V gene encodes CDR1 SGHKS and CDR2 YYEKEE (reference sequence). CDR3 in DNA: TGTGCCAGCAGCCCGACGGGACAGGTTTACTTCACAGATACGCAGTATTTT. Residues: CASSPTGQVYFTDTQYF.